This T cell receptor beta chain was identified during a study of cytomegalovirus exposure and HLA in healthy donors. The primer mix had 60 Vbeta and 13 Jbeta primers. Assay used: immunoSEQ multiplex PCR; TCRdb lists only in-frame clones, some missing. Of 200,000 to 250,000 clones detected, around 70% appear once; the ten largest clones hold around 3%. Losses at the gene ends were 6 bases for V and 7 bases for J; bases not matched to a gene: 7. CDR3 size: 15 residues. Germline CDR1 is MNHEY and CDR2 is SVGAGI. The rearrangement links TRBV6-5 to TRBJ2-7, with 15 bases matching TRBD2. The TCR originated in a man aged 40-49 years in good health and CMV-seropositive. Sequenced input: PBMCs. CDR3 residues: CASRPGLAGGQEQYF. The CDR3 DNA reads as TGTGCCAGCAGACCCGGACTAGCGGGGGGGCAAGAGCAGTACTTC.